This T cell receptor (beta chain) was recorded in a study of T cells in Graves' hyperthyroidism and ophthalmopathy. Germline loops: CDR1 DFQATT, CDR2 SNEGSKA (reference sequence). The ends were cut back, 3 bases at V and 7 bases at J, with 16 bases in the middle. This CDR3 comprises 13 residues. This clonotype was detected ten times or more. Disease duration was under 3 months in the ophthalmopathy patients, who also had a Clinical Activity Score of at least 3 and a NOSPECS grade of at least 4. Regions amplified from RNA transcripts were the TCR beta CDR3 regions. A first-round RT-PCR of the TCR CDR3 used the HTBI primer set. In TCRdb, the multiplex PCR reads were re-called with MiXCR into one record per CDR3 protein. Here the sample spans about 640,000 distinct CDR3 sequences, roughly 20% being singletons.

The chain employs TRBV20-1 and TRBJ2-7; the D gene is possibly TRBD2 (5 bases). The sample comprised blood. The sequence was collected from a man aged 25 to 40 with Graves' ophthalmopathy. The CDR3 bases are TGCAGTGCTAGCTTAATCGGACGGGGAGAGCAGTACTTC. Translated, it gives CSASLIGRGEQYF.